The rows below give T cell receptor beta chains drawn from one sample of a study of T cell responses to AZD1222 COVID-19 vaccine. The protocol was immunoSEQ multiplex PCR, while the TCRdb copy is restricted to in-frame clones and leaves out a portion. Among about 110,000 clones listed, roughly 87% were seen once. The sequencing here drew on peripheral blood, taken on day 0 of AZD1222 vaccination. These receptors were collected from an adult in good health. Both conserved end residues are part of each CDR3. The D gene is left open where the match is weak. Size is omitted from some rows. Given values are once, few, many or a class for expanded clones.

NA	TRBV5-1	TRBJ1-1	NA	TGCGCCAGCACCCCCATCCCGAACACTGAAGCTTTCTTT	CASTPIPNTEAFF
NA	TRBV29-1	TRBJ1-3	NA	TGCAGCGTGGCCGGAGGAAACACCATATATTTT	CSVAGGNTIYF
NA	TRBV7-2	TRBJ2-7	TRBD2	TGTGCCAGCAGGGTTAGCGGGACCGACAGGGAGCAGTACTTC	CASRVSGTDREQYF
NA	TRBV28	TRBJ1-1	NA	TGTGCCAGCAGTACCGAGACACTAAACACTGAAGCTTTCTTT	CASSTETLNTEAFF
NA	TRBV10-3	TRBJ2-7	NA	TGTGCCATCAGTGAGTCGTGGGAGGGGGCTCACTCCTACGAGCAGTACTTC	CAISESWEGAHSYEQYF
NA	TRBV18	TRBJ2-7	NA	TGTGCCAGCTCACCCACGACGGACGGCTACTCCTACGAGCAGTACTTC	CASSPTTDGYSYEQYF
NA	TRBV4-1	TRBJ2-7	TRBD2	TGCGCCAGCAGCCACTCTCCAGGACTAGCGGGAGGGCCTTCCTACGAGCAGTACTTC	CASSHSPGLAGGPSYEQYF
NA	TRBV5-4	TRBJ2-5	TRBD2	TGTGCCAGCGAACTAGCGGGAGCAGATACCCAGTACTTC	CASELAGADTQYF
NA	TRBV28	TRBJ2-7	NA	TGTGCCAGCAGCCCAATTGATCGGGATTCTGCCGAGCAGTACTTC	CASSPIDRDSAEQYF
NA	TRBV6-5	TRBJ1-3	NA	TGTGCCAGCAGCACCGTGGGTAACTCTGGAAACACCATATATTTT	CASSTVGNSGNTIYF
NA	TRBV7-9	TRBJ1-1	NA	TGTGCCAGCAGCTTAGGGGAGTTGAACACTGAAGCTTTCTTT	CASSLGELNTEAFF
NA	TRBV4-2	TRBJ1-2	NA	TGTGCCAGCAGCCAAGTAGATGGCACCCTGGGAGGCTACACCTTC	CASSQVDGTLGGYTF
NA	TRBV5-4	TRBJ1-1	NA	TGTGCCAGCAGCCGGACGGAGAACACTGAAGCTTTCTTT	CASSRTENTEAFF
NA	TRBV10-3	TRBJ2-7	NA	TGTGCCATTAGGACGGCCGAAGGTGGGCAGTACTTC	CAIRTAEGGQYF
NA	TRBV6-2/TRBV6-3	TRBJ2-7	TRBD2	TGTGCCAGCAGTTACTCCCGGACTAGCGGTTACGAGCAGTACTTC	CASSYSRTSGYEQYF
NA	TRBV6-5	TRBJ1-1	NA	TGTGCCATCATAGGTGAAACTGCTTTCTTT	CAIIGETAFF
NA	TRBV19	TRBJ2-3	TRBD2	TGTGCCAGTAGTACGCAGGGACTAGCGGGCTACAGCACAGATACGCAGTATTTT	CASSTQGLAGYSTDTQYF
few	TRBV4-3	TRBJ1-4	NA	TGCGCCAGCAGCCAAGATGTCGGAGCGAGGGAAAAACTGTTTTTT	CASSQDVGAREKLFF
NA	TRBV19	TRBJ2-3	NA	TGTGCCAGTAGTACGGCCGGTCTCCCCACAGATACGCAGTATTTT	CASSTAGLPTDTQYF
NA	TRBV5-1	TRBJ2-5	NA	TGCGCCAGCATGGACAGCAGTGTCCCCCAGTACTTC	CASMDSSVPQYF
NA	TRBV3-1/TRBV3-2	TRBJ2-3	TRBD2	TGTGCCAGCAGCTCCCGACTAGCGGGAGAGACAGATACGCAGTATTTT	CASSSRLAGETDTQYF
NA	TRBV29-1	TRBJ1-2	NA	TGCAGCGTTGAGGCCAGCAACTATGGCTACACCTTC	CSVEASNYGYTF
NA	TRBV28	TRBJ2-3	NA	TGTGCCAGCGGGACAGCGGGGGATTTCACAGATACGCAGTATTTT	CASGTAGDFTDTQYF
NA	TRBV6-1	TRBJ1-5	NA	TGTGCCAGCACTACGACCTATAGCAATCAGCCCCAGCATTTT	CASTTTYSNQPQHF
NA	TRBV18	TRBJ1-1	TRBD1	TGTGCCAGCTCAGGGGGGACGACAGGGTACAACACTGAAGCTTTCTTT	CASSGGTTGYNTEAFF
NA	TRBV19	TRBJ1-2	TRBD1	TGTGCCAGTAGCCCAACAGGGGTCTATGGCTACACCTTC	CASSPTGVYGYTF
few	TRBV7-9	TRBJ1-5	NA	TGTGCCAGCAGCTTAGCGCAAGGTCAGCCCCAGCATTTT	CASSLAQGQPQHF
NA	TRBV3-1/TRBV3-2	TRBJ2-4	NA	TGTGCCAGCAGCCAACCGGCCGGGCCGCAGTACTTC	CASSQPAGPQYF
NA	TRBV15	TRBJ1-3	NA	TGTGCCACCAGCAGAGACAATCCGGGGGTTGATCGCCCTGGAAACACCATATATTTT	CATSRDNPGVDRPGNTIYF
once	TRBV3-1/TRBV3-2	TRBJ2-3	NA	TGTGCCAGCAGCCAAGGAAGCGAAGGCGGAGATACGCAGTATTTT	CASSQGSEGGDTQYF
NA	TRBV5-1	TRBJ1-1	NA	TGCGCCAGCAAGGGGCAGTACATGAACACTGAAGCTTTCTTT	CASKGQYMNTEAFF
NA	TRBV28	TRBJ2-7	NA	TGTGCCAGCAGTTTGAAGTACTACGAGCAGTACTTC	CASSLKYYEQYF
NA	TRBV19	TRBJ2-1	TRBD1	TGTGCCAGTAGTCCCACCGGGACAGGTTACAATGAGCAGTTCTTC	CASSPTGTGYNEQFF
NA	TRBV5-4	TRBJ1-3	NA	TGTGCCAGCAGCTTAGGGGGCTCTGGAAACACCATATATTTT	CASSLGGSGNTIYF
NA	TRBV7-9	TRBJ1-6	NA	TGTGCCAGCAGCTCTCAGTTAGGAAGGAGCTCCTATAATTCACCCCTCCACTTT	CASSSQLGRSSYNSPLHF
NA	TRBV7-9	TRBJ2-7	TRBD1	TGTGCCAGCAGCATCGGGACAGCCTACGAGCAGTACTTC	CASSIGTAYEQYF
NA	TRBV27	TRBJ1-6	NA	TGTGCCAGCAGTTTAGTAGGCAGCTATAATTCACCCCTCCACTTT	CASSLVGSYNSPLHF
NA	TRBV6-5	TRBJ1-1	NA	TGTGCCAGCAGTTATCGCCCGGGCCGGAGGAACACTGAAGCTTTCTTT	CASSYRPGRRNTEAFF
NA	TRBV4-2	TRBJ2-5	TRBD2	TGTGCCAGCAGCCAAGGAACTAGCGCCCTGGCGCGGGAGACCCAGTACTTC	CASSQGTSALARETQYF
NA	TRBV30	TRBJ2-7	TRBD2	TGTGCCTGGACGGGCGGGAGCTCCTACGAGCAGTACTTC	CAWTGGSSYEQYF
once	TRBV28	TRBJ2-1	TRBD2	TGTGCCAGCAGCACATCTAGCGGGGGATCCAATGAGCAGTTCTTC	CASSTSSGGSNEQFF
NA	TRBV6-5	TRBJ1-2	TRBD1	TGTGCCAGCAGTCAATTGACAGGGGGAAACTATGGCTACACCTTC	CASSQLTGGNYGYTF